One sample yielded the 32 T cell receptor beta chains listed below, sequenced in a study of blood T cell repertoires in COVID-19. The method was immunoSEQ multiplex PCR; TCRdb's version includes in-frame clones alone and lacks a portion of them. The table shows just over 300,000 clones, with about 90% occurring only once. Sequenced sample: PBMCs or T cells enriched from blood (not recorded which). The receptors here all came from a woman between 18 and 29 years old with acute COVID-19.

This rearrangement joins TRBV29-1 to TRBJ2-3; D perhaps matches TRBD2 (6 bases). CDR1 SQVTM and CDR2 ANQGSEA come from the germline V gene. The CDR3 spans 13 residues. The CDR3: CSQEGPSTDTQYF. The DNA for the CDR3 is TGCAGTCAGGAGGGGCCTAGCACAGATACGCAGTATTTT.

This clone was detected a few times. CDR3: CASSYGRAYEQYF. The CDR3, as DNA: TGTGCCAGCAGTTACGGGAGAGCCTACGAGCAGTACTTC. The chain recombines TRBV6-5 with TRBJ2-7; tentatively, D is TRBD2 (5 bases). Trimming shortened V by 2 bases and J by 2 bases, and 7 bases separated the two germline ends. The germline CDR1 and CDR2 sequences are MNHEY and SVGAGI. CDR3 size: 13 residues.

This chain links TRBV2 with TRBJ2-3, with D perhaps TRBD2 (5 bases). With 7 bases removed from V and 2 bases from J, the gap between germline ends came to 13 bases. Per the germline V gene, CDR1 is SNHLY and CDR2 is FYNNEI. This CDR3 is built from 14 residues. CDR3 amino acids: CASTKGADTDTQYF. DNA for the CDR3: TGTGCCAGCACCAAGGGAGCGGACACAGATACGCAGTATTTT.

This rearrangement joins TRBV7-9 to TRBJ2-5, with D possibly TRBD2 on 9 matching bases. The V gene's germline CDR1 is SEHNR and CDR2 FQNEAQ (reference sequence). With 10 bases removed from V and 5 bases from J, the gap between germline ends came to 35 bases. The CDR3 sequence is 19 residues long. The DNA for the CDR3 is TGTGCCATTCCGTTCGGGCAGGGGGCATTAGCGGGAGCGATGGAGACCCAGTACTTC. Its protein is CAIPFGQGALAGAMETQYF. The entire variable domain, with the rest obtained from reference TRBV7-9 and TRBJ2-5, is as follows: DTGVSQNPRHKITKRGQNVTFRCDPISEHNRLYWYRQTLGQGPEFLTYFQNEAQLEKSRLLSDRFSAERPKGSFSTLEIQRTEQGDSAMYLCAIPFGQGALAGAMETQYFGPGTRLLVL.

The rearrangement joins TRBV10-3 to TRBJ1-4, with D tentatively TRBD1 (5 bases). Trimming stripped 3 bases from V and 8 bases from J, with 13 bases between. Germline CDR1 reads ENHRY; CDR2 reads SYGVKD. The length of the CDR3 is 14 residues. The CDR3 loop reads CAISESRDAEKLFF. Here the CDR3 DNA reads TGTGCCATCAGTGAAAGCAGGGATGCCGAAAAACTGTTTTTT.

In regard to this clone: A far more abundant clone sits one base away, making this likely a read error. This rearrangement joins TRBV28 to TRBJ1-1, with TRBD1 matching over 8 bases. The CDR3 sequence is 13 residues long. V trimming: 3 bases; J trimming: 4 bases; junction bases outside the gene matches: 1. Germline V gene data show CDR1 as MDHEN and CDR2 as SYDVKM. This CDR3 reads CASSFRGLTEAFF. The CDR3 DNA is TGTGCCAGCAGTTTCAGGGGGCTCACTGAAGCTTTCTTT.

J is TRBJ2-1 and V is TRBV10-3, with 9 positions matching TRBD1. CDR3 length equals 16 residues. V lost 4 bases to trimming and J lost 4 bases; unmatched junction nucleotides: 8. Germline V gene sequence: CDR1 ENHRY, CDR2 SYGVKD. The CDR3 region is CAISASSGTGYNEQFF. DNA for the CDR3: TGTGCCATCAGTGCCTCTTCCGGGACAGGGTACAATGAGCAGTTCTTC.

The chain combines TRBV2 with TRBJ2-2; 8 bases agree with TRBD1. This CDR3 spans 16 amino acids. V was pared by 5 bases and J by 1 base, with 6 bases of the junction left unmatched. The germline CDR1 and CDR2 sequences are SNHLY and FYNNEI. CDR3 region: CASSKTGTGNTGELFF. Here the CDR3 DNA reads TGTGCCAGCAGTAAGACCGGGACAGGGAACACCGGGGAGCTGTTTTTT.

CDR3 protein: CASRPTGRSYEQYF. The CDR3 DNA follows: TGTGCCAGCAGGCCGACAGGGAGATCTTACGAGCAGTACTTC. The chain carries TRBV28 and TRBJ2-7; 7 bases align to TRBD1. The germline V gene encodes CDR1 MDHEN and CDR2 SYDVKM. V lost 6 bases and J lost 4; bases outside the gene matches: 9. The CDR3 runs 14 residues.

The J gene is TRBJ2-1, the V gene TRBV11-3; a possible D gene is TRBD1 (6 bases). Trimming shortened V by 1 base and J by 10 bases, and 14 bases separated the two germline ends. The CDR3 length is 14 residues. Germline V lookup: CDR1 SGHNT, CDR2 YENEEA. The CDR3 DNA is TGTGCCAGCAGCTTAGGGGACATCACTGGAGAGCAGTTCTTC. The encoded protein is CASSLGDITGEQFF.

V gene TRBV28 combines with J gene TRBJ1-5; possibly TRBD1 for D (6 bases). From germline, CDR1 is MDHEN and CDR2 SYDVKM. CDR3 size: 14 residues. Between the trimmed V and J ends, which lost 6 bases and 4 bases, there was a span of 13 bases. CDR3 bases: TGTGCCAGCAGGGACGCTACAGGGAATCAGCCCCAGCATTTT. Protein product: CASRDATGNQPQHF. The whole variable domain, filled in from reference TRBV28 and TRBJ1-5, reads DVKVTQSSRYLVKRTGEKVFLECVQDMDHENMFWYRQDPGLGLRLIYFSYDVKMKEKGDIPEGYSVSREKKERFSLILESASTNQTSMYLCASRDATGNQPQHFGDGTRLSIL.

The rearrangement joins TRBV24-1 to TRBJ1-4; TRBD1 matches 8 bases. Germline CDR1 is KGHDR and CDR2 is SFDVKD. The CDR3 is 15 amino acids. V lost 3 bases, J lost 6 bases, and 5 bases stayed unmatched. CDR3: CATSDAGTGDEKLFF. The DNA for the CDR3 is TGTGCCACCAGTGATGCCGGGACAGGAGATGAAAAACTGTTTTTT.

The rearrangement uses TRBV27 and TRBJ2-7; 9 nucleotides line up with TRBD1. Germline trimming cut 4 bases from V and 5 bases from J; bases unmatched to any gene: 3. Germline V gives CDR1 MNHEY, CDR2 SMNVEV (reference sequence). The CDR3 consists of 13 residues. The CDR3 region is CASSSGDRDEQYF. CDR3 DNA sequence: TGTGCCAGCAGTTCCGGGGACAGGGACGAGCAGTACTTC.

Points on this clone: Its ends do not fully match the called genes, so a read error is possible. The V and J genes are TRBV7-7 and TRBJ2-2; 13 nucleotides line up with TRBD2. The CDR3 consists of 16 residues. CDR1 SSHAT and CDR2 FNYEAQ come from the germline V gene (reference sequence). The CDR3 region is CASNPLAGGHTGELFF. The CDR3 nucleotides are TGTGCTAGCAACCCACTAGCGGGAGGGCACACCGGGGAGCTGTTTTTT.

The chain combines TRBV10-2 with TRBJ1-6, with TRBD1 matching 7 bases. This CDR3 is 16 amino acids long. Germline CDR1 and CDR2: WSHSY and SAAADI. V was clipped by 3 bases and J by 7 bases; unmatched bases: 9. The CDR3 loop is CASSDPTGYDNSPLHF. The CDR3 nucleotides read TGCGCCAGCAGTGACCCGACAGGGTACGACAATTCACCCCTCCACTTT.

The chain uses TRBV6-5 and TRBJ1-5; tentative D call: TRBD1 (6 bases). CDR1 is MNHEY and CDR2 is SVGAGI in the germline V gene. V was shortened by 6 bases and J by 4 bases, with 10 bases between the two germline ends. The CDR3 totals 13 residues. CDR3 sequence (DNA): TGTGCCAGCAGATTAAGGGGGAATCAGCCCCAGCATTTT. Encoded protein: CASRLRGNQPQHF.

The chain joins TRBV5-1 to TRBJ1-2; 8 nucleotides line up with TRBD1. Germline V lookup: CDR1 SGHRS, CDR2 YFSETQ. V gave up 2 bases and J gave up 6 bases; unmatched junction bases: 6. The CDR3 sequence is 14 residues long. Here the CDR3 DNA reads TGCGCCAGCAGCTTTGACAGGGGTATGGATGGCTACACCTTC. This encodes CASSFDRGMDGYTF.

The chain combines TRBV9 with TRBJ2-7, with 10 nucleotides matching TRBD2. The length of the CDR3 is 14 residues. CDR1 and CDR2 (germline): SGDLS, YYNGEE. The J segment lost 4 bases and the V segment lost 3 bases, leaving 4 bases of the junction unmatched. Written as DNA, the CDR3 is TGTGCCAGCAGCGCCGGACTAGCGGAATACGAGCAGTACTTC. This translates into CASSAGLAEYEQYF. Combining the CDR3 with reference TRBV9 and TRBJ2-7 gives the whole variable domain DSGVTQTPKHLITATGQRVTLRCSPRSGDLSVYWYQQSLDQGLQFLIQYYNGEERAKGNILERFSAQQFPDLHSELNLSSLELGDSALYFCASSAGLAEYEQYFGPGTRLTVT.

The chain employs TRBV5-1 and TRBJ2-3, with TRBD1 matching 8 bases. Looked up from germline, CDR1 is SGHRS and CDR2 is YFSETQ. There are 20 residues in the CDR3. V lost 4 bases, J lost 5 bases, and 24 bases stayed unmatched. CDR3 residues: CASSRRQGPTPGREVDTQYF. For the CDR3, the DNA is TGCGCCAGCAGCAGACGACAGGGGCCCACCCCTGGGCGGGAAGTAGATACGCAGTATTTT.

This chain joins TRBV9 and TRBJ2-7; 8 nucleotides line up with TRBD1. J lost 2 bases, V lost 0 bases, and 4 bases had no gene match. The CDR3 is 15 residues long. CDR1 and CDR2 from the germline V gene are SGDLS and YYNGEE. The CDR3 here is CASSVAGTGPYEQYF. CDR3 nucleotides: TGTGCCAGCAGCGTAGCTGGGACAGGACCCTACGAGCAGTACTTC.

This clone was recorded a few times. The rearrangement joins TRBV2 to TRBJ2-1; D remains unclear. Trimming removed 6 bases from V and 6 bases from J, with 9 bases in between. The germline gives CDR1 SNHLY, CDR2 FYNNEI. CDR3 length: 12 amino acids. The CDR3 bases are TGTGCCAGCAGCCTCGAGAGCAATGAGCAGTTCTTC. It translates to CASSLESNEQFF. Together with reference TRBV2 and TRBJ2-1, the CDR3 gives the full variable domain: EPEVTQTPSHQVTQMGQEVILRCVPISNHLYFYWYRQILGQKVEFLVSFYNNEISEKSEIFDDQFSVERPDGSNFTLKIRSTKLEDSAMYFCASSLESNEQFFGPGTRLTVL.

The chain employs TRBV15 and TRBJ1-1; TRBD1 is a possible D gene (5 bases). The V gene lost 0 bases and the J gene lost 5 bases, with 19 bases spanning the gap. The CDR3 has 17 residues. Germline V gene data show CDR1 as LNHNV and CDR2 as YYDKDF (reference sequence). The CDR3 reads CATSRDRVGGAYTEAFF. CDR3 nucleotides: TGTGCCACCAGCAGAGACCGGGTAGGAGGGGCGTATACTGAAGCTTTCTTT.

This clone was recorded a few times. The genes are TRBV27 and TRBJ2-7, with 12 bases fitting TRBD2. Germline trimming cut 5 bases from V and 2 bases from J; bases unmatched to any gene: 4. Germline values: CDR1 MNHEY, CDR2 SMNVEV (reference sequence). The CDR3 loop spans 15 amino acids. Written as DNA, the CDR3 is TGTGCCAGCAGTCCGCGGACTAGCGGGACCTACGAGCAGTACTTC. This gives the protein CASSPRTSGTYEQYF.

The chain couples TRBV23-1 to TRBJ2-4, with 10 bases lining up with TRBD2. TRBV23-1 is an open reading frame, and its role is uncertain. The CDR3 is 17 residues long. J was trimmed by 0 bases and V by 2 bases; bases with no gene match: 4. The CDR3 DNA reads as TGCGCCAGCAGTCAAAAGCGGACTAGCGGAGCCAAAAACATTCAGTACTTC. Protein: CASSQKRTSGAKNIQYF.

V is TRBV18 and J is TRBJ2-7; no reliable D call. The CDR3 consists of 15 residues. Per the germline V gene, CDR1 is KGHSH and CDR2 is LQKENI. V dropped 4 bases and J dropped 2 bases, with 15 bases sitting between them. CDR3 coding DNA: TGTGCCAGCTCACTTGCGGCCGGCCGTACCTACGAGCAGTACTTC. Translation: CASSLAAGRTYEQYF. Filled out from reference TRBV18 and TRBJ2-7, the complete variable domain reads NAGVMQNPRHLVRRRGQEARLRCSPMKGHSHVYWYRQLPEEGLKFMVYLQKENIIDESGMPKERFSAEFPKEGPSILRIQQVVRGDSAAYFCASSLAAGRTYEQYFGPGTRLTVT.

The chain links TRBV5-5 to TRBJ2-3, with D possibly being TRBD1 (6 bases). The V gene's germline CDR1 is SGHKS and CDR2 YYEKEE (reference sequence). The CDR3 is 15 amino acids. Deletions cut 5 bases from V and 0 bases from J, with 13 bases between. CDR3 sequence reads: CASRDQGLSTDTQYF. For the CDR3, the DNA is TGTGCCAGCAGAGACCAGGGGTTGAGCACAGATACGCAGTATTTT.

V and J are TRBV10-1 and TRBJ2-2; 11 nucleotides line up with TRBD1. V shed 6 bases and J 4 bases; nucleotides not matched to a gene: 7. The CDR3 loop spans 16 amino acids. Germline CDR1 is WNHNN and CDR2 is SYGVQD (reference sequence). The CDR3 loop is CASSGQGAAGTGELFF. The CDR3, as DNA: TGCGCCAGCAGCGGACAGGGGGCTGCGGGCACCGGGGAGCTGTTTTTT.

This rearrangement joins TRBV27 to TRBJ2-7; D might be TRBD1 (5 bases). Trimming cost V 8 bases and J 2 bases, with 16 bases left between them. The CDR3 is made up of 14 amino acids. Germline CDR1 is MNHEY and CDR2 is SMNVEV (reference sequence). The CDR3 DNA is TGTGCCAGCTCTTGGGGCCGTCCCGCCTACGAGCAGTACTTC. Residues: CASSWGRPAYEQYF.

Details on this clone: The junction shows a germline mismatch at one end, possibly a read error. The identical CDR3 is also encoded by other nucleotide sequences in the sample. CDR3 loop: CASSLVQGGSYEQYF. The CDR3 DNA follows: TGTGCCAGCAGTTTAGTACAGGGGGGCTCCTACGAGCAGTACTTT. This chain connects TRBV27 to TRBJ2-7; 8 bases agree with TRBD1. The CDR3 totals 15 residues. Germline assignment: CDR1 MNHEY and CDR2 SMNVEV (reference sequence).

As DNA, the CDR3 is TGCAGCGTTGAATCTAGTCGCGGGGGACAGAACACTGAAGCTTTCTTT. It encodes CSVESSRGGQNTEAFF. This chain uses TRBV29-1 with TRBJ1-1; D possibly corresponds to TRBD1 (6 bases). V gave up 2 bases and J gave up 1 base, with 17 bases separating them. This CDR3 is 16 amino acids long. Germline V gene sequence: CDR1 SQVTM, CDR2 ANQGSEA. Variable domain in full (rest from reference TRBV29-1 and TRBJ1-1): SAVISQKPSRDICQRGTSLTIQCQVDSQVTMMFWYRQQPGQSLTLIATANQGSEATYESGFVIDKFPISRPNLTFSTLTVSNMSPEDSSIYLCSVESSRGGQNTEAFFGQGTRLTVV.

The chain employs TRBV2 and TRBJ1-1; D not certain. CDR3 length: 12 residues. CDR1 is SNHLY, CDR2 FYNNEI, per germline. The germline V and J ends were trimmed by 2 bases and 7 bases, with 8 bases remaining between them. The CDR3 protein is CASSEQTLEAFF. The CDR3 nucleotides are TGTGCCAGCAGTGAACAGACTCTTGAAGCTTTCTTT.

V and J are TRBV7-9 and TRBJ1-2, with a possible D match to TRBD1 (5 bases). Germline assignment: CDR1 SEHNR and CDR2 FQNEAQ (reference sequence). This CDR3 region has 14 residues. With 0 bases removed from V and 8 bases from J, the gap between germline ends came to 13 bases. Here the CDR3 DNA reads TGTGCCAGCAGCTTAGCCGGAGGGGAGGAAGGCTACACCTTC. Its translation: CASSLAGGEEGYTF.